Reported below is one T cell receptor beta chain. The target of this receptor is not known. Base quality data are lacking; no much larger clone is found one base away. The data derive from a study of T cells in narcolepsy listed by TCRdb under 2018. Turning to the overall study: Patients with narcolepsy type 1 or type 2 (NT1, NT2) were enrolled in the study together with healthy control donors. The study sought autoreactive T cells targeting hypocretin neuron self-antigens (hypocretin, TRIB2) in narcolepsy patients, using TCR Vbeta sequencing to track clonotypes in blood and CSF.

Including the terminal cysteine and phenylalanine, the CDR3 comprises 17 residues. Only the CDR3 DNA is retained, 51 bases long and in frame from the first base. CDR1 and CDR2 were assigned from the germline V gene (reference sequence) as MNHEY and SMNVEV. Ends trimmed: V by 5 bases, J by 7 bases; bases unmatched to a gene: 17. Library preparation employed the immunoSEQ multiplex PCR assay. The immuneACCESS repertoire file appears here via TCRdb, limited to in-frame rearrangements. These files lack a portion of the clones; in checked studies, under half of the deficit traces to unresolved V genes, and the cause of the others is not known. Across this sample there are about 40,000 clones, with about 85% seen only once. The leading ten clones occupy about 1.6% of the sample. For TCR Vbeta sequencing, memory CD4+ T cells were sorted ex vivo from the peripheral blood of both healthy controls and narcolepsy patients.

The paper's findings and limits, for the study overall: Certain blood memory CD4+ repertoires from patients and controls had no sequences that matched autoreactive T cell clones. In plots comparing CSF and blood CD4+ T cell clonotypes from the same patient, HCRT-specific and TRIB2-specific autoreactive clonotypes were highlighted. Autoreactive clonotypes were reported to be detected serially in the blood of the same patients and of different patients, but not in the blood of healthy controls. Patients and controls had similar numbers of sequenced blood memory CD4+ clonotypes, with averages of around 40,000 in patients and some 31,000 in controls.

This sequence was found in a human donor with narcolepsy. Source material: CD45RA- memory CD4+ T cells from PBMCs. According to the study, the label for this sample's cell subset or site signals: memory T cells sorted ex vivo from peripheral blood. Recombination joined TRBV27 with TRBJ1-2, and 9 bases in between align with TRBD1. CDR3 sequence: CASSPRFSRDRAGGYTF. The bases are TGTGCCAGCAGTCCAAGGTTTTCCCGGGACAGGGCTGGTGGCTACACCTTC.